This T cell receptor (beta chain) was observed in a study of vaccination effects on CD4 cells after COVID-19. Overall study context: Following the second dose by a median of 72 days, the post-vaccine samples were obtained.

Using immunoSEQ multiplex PCR, the repertoire was profiled, and TCRdb retains in-frame clones only, with some absent. The profile shows some 40,000 clones, roughly four fifths of them singletons. Sequencing in the ViraFEST assay came after antigen-specific CD4+ T cells had been expanded with viral peptide pools, which were used to stimulate PBMC. Investigators separated out CD4+ T cells once around 10 days of culture had passed. The participants, recipients of two vaccine doses, got either BNT162b2 or mRNA-1273. On this clone: Its specificity is not known.

The CDR3 loop spans 15 amino acids. V lost 5 bases to trimming and J lost 0 bases, with 14 bases between them. CDR1 is SGHNT, CDR2 YYREEE, per germline (reference sequence). Sequencing was performed on CD4+ T cells from PBMCs cultured with HCoV-NL63 spike peptides, taken after COVID-19 vaccination. This TCR was recovered from a human donor who received a COVID-19 vaccine. Some clones in this sample may be carry-over from other donors' samples. The chain combines TRBV5-4 with TRBJ1-1; no definite D call. DNA for the CDR3: TGTGCCAGCAGATCGGGTTTCGGAGTGAACACTGAAGCTTTCTTT. This gives the protein CASRSGFGVNTEAFF.